Following are 32 T cell receptor beta chains from one sample sequenced in a study of glioma-infiltrating T cells after dendritic cell vaccination. This sample's time point: after dendritic cell vaccination, including at tumor progression/relapse. Data came from immunoSEQ multiplex PCR; TCRdb stores just in-frame clones and leaves some out. The sample yields 70,000 to 95,000 clones, around 87% seen once. The specimen comprised blood, sampled after dendritic cell vaccination. The receptors come from a human donor with glioblastoma.

This rearrangement joins TRBV2 to TRBJ1-5; tentatively, D is TRBD1 (6 bases). This CDR3 spans 14 amino acids. The V end was cut by 9 bases, the J end by 3 bases, with 15 bases between. Germline V lookup: CDR1 SNHLY, CDR2 FYNNEI. Written as DNA, the CDR3 is TGTGCCAGGGGGGCCCAGGTTTCCAATCAGCCCCAGCATTTT. Protein: CARGAQVSNQPQHF.

This clone has a handful of counts. This sequence joins TRBV7-9 and TRBJ2-7; D perhaps matches TRBD1 (6 bases). Germline V lookup: CDR1 SEHNR, CDR2 FQNEAQ (reference sequence). Trimming pared 0 bases from V and 10 bases from J, leaving 10 bases between. The CDR3 has 12 amino acids. The CDR3 sequence: CASSLAGASQYF. The CDR3 bases are TGTGCCAGCAGCTTAGCGGGGGCATCTCAGTACTTC.

The chain uses TRBV2 and TRBJ1-5, with D perhaps TRBD1 (6 bases). Germline V lookup: CDR1 SNHLY, CDR2 FYNNEI. This CDR3 spans 12 amino acids. V lost 6 bases to trimming and J lost 5 bases, with 8 bases between them. CDR3 DNA: TGTGCCAGCAGGGACAGTTATCAGCCCCAGCATTTT. Translating it yields CASRDSYQPQHF.

The DNA of the CDR3 is TGTGCCAGCAGCTTAGGACAGGCGTCGTTGGACCAGTACTTC. Encoded protein: CASSLGQASLDQYF. The chain recombines TRBV11-3 with TRBJ2-5; possibly TRBD1 for D (6 bases). CDR1 is SGHNT and CDR2 is YENEEA in the germline V gene. The CDR3 spans 14 residues. V was trimmed by 1 base and J by 10 bases, leaving 16 bases between them.

The chain is built from TRBV9 and TRBJ1-4, with D uncertain. Germline V gene sequence: CDR1 SGDLS, CDR2 YYNGEE. With 4 bases removed from V and 0 bases from J, the gap between germline ends came to 13 bases. The CDR3 sequence is 16 residues long. The CDR3 DNA sequence: TGTGCCAGCAGCCCCCCCGGCAGGCCAACTAATGAAAAACTGTTTTTT. Encoded protein: CASSPPGRPTNEKLFF.

The chain joins TRBV11-2 to TRBJ1-1, with TRBD1 as a possible D gene (6 bases). The CDR3 extends over 14 amino acids. The V gene lost 1 base and the J gene lost 1 base, with 7 bases spanning the gap. Germline CDR1 is SGHAT and CDR2 is FQNNGV. The chain's CDR3 is CASSLADRNTEAFF. Written as DNA, the CDR3 is TGTGCCAGCAGCTTAGCGGACAGGAACACTGAAGCTTTCTTT.

The chain carries TRBV10-2 and TRBJ1-6, with D possibly being TRBD1 (5 bases). The V gene's germline CDR1 is WSHSY and CDR2 SAAADI. This CDR3 is built from 14 residues. Deletions cut 3 bases from V and 7 bases from J, with 10 bases between. The CDR3 coding sequence is TGCGCCAGCAGTGACAGGGCGACGAATTCACCCCTCCACTTT. Translation: CASSDRATNSPLHF.

The chain has TRBV7-8 and TRBJ1-5; D ambiguous. This CDR3 contains 17 residues. The germline V and J ends were trimmed by 1 base and 2 bases, with 15 bases remaining between them. Germline V CDR1 and CDR2: SGHVS, FQNEAQ. CDR3 nucleotide sequence: TGTGCCAGCAGCTTAGTTGGCACCTTGGCTGGCAATCAGCCCCAGCATTTT. Translating it yields CASSLVGTLAGNQPQHF.

The rearrangement links TRBV5-1 to TRBJ2-3, with 10 bases matching TRBD2. Per the germline V gene, CDR1 is SGHRS and CDR2 is YFSETQ. The CDR3 totals 16 residues. The junction had 9 bases not matched to a gene; V was cut back by 3 bases and J by 5 bases. The CDR3 bases are TGCGCCAGCAGCTCTCACAGCGGGGGGGCGATAGATACGCAGTATTTT. Translating gives CASSSHSGGAIDTQYF.

The chain combines TRBV9 with TRBJ2-7; tentatively, D is TRBD1 (6 bases). From germline, CDR1 is SGDLS and CDR2 YYNGEE. Deletions cut 0 bases from V and 6 bases from J, with 16 bases between. This CDR3 has 15 residues. CDR3 DNA sequence: TGTGCCAGCAGCGTAGGGGCCAGGGGAATGGGCGAGCAGTACTTC. Protein sequence: CASSVGARGMGEQYF.

The chain uses TRBV5-6 and TRBJ2-1; perhaps TRBD2 as D (6 bases). Germline V CDR1 and CDR2: SGHDT, YYEEEE. The V gene lost 4 bases and the J gene lost 1 base, with 9 bases spanning the gap. This CDR3 is 14 amino acids long. The CDR3 loop is CASSIAVSYNEQFF. CDR3 coding DNA: TGTGCCAGCAGCATAGCGGTATCCTACAATGAGCAGTTCTTC.

Here the CDR3 DNA reads TGTGCCAGCAGCTTGATCAGGGGGACCACTGAAGCTTTCTTT. Its translation is CASSLIRGTTEAFF. The chain is built from TRBV5-8 and TRBJ1-1; 7 bases are a match to TRBD1. The germline CDR1 and CDR2 sequences are SGHTS and YDEGEE. The trim removed 1 base at V and 4 bases at J, leaving 4 bases unmatched. The CDR3 has 14 amino acids.

V and J are TRBV10-3 and TRBJ2-3, with 7 bases aligning to TRBD2. Looked up from germline, CDR1 is ENHRY and CDR2 is SYGVKD. The CDR3 sequence is 14 residues long. The J segment lost 0 bases and the V segment lost 7 bases, leaving 4 bases of the junction unmatched. The CDR3 DNA follows: TGTGCCATCAAACCGGGACTAAGCACAGATACGCAGTATTTT. Translation gives CAIKPGLSTDTQYF.

The chain is built from TRBV5-1 and TRBJ2-7; 10 nucleotides line up with TRBD1. CDR1 is SGHRS and CDR2 is YFSETQ in the germline V gene. V shed 4 bases and J 2 bases; nucleotides not matched to a gene: 6. The CDR3 totals 15 residues. The CDR3 region is CASSMTGQGTYEQYF. The CDR3, as DNA: TGCGCCAGCAGCATGACGGGACAGGGGACCTACGAGCAGTACTTC. The entire variable domain, with the rest obtained from reference TRBV5-1 and TRBJ2-7, is as follows: KAGVTQTPRYLIKTRGQQVTLSCSPISGHRSVSWYQQTPGQGLQFLFEYFSETQRNKGNFPGRFSGRQFSNSRSEMNVSTLELGDSALYLCASSMTGQGTYEQYFGPGTRLTVT.

The chain employs TRBV7-6 and TRBJ1-3, with TRBD1 matching over 9 bases. Per germline, CDR1 SGHVS and CDR2 FNYEAQ. The CDR3 consists of 16 residues. The J segment lost 4 bases and the V segment lost 5 bases, leaving 9 bases of the junction unmatched. Here the CDR3 reads CASSPTGGSSGNTIYF. CDR3 DNA: TGTGCCAGCAGCCCGACAGGGGGTAGTTCCGGAAACACCATATATTTT.

This chain uses TRBV4-1 with TRBJ1-6; D perhaps matches TRBD1 (6 bases). The V gene lost 2 bases and the J gene lost 0 bases, with 11 bases spanning the gap. The CDR3 sequence is 17 residues long. CDR1 and CDR2 from the germline V gene are MGHRA and YSYEKL. The CDR3 coding sequence is TGCGCCAGCAGCCAATTCACAGGGAGCTCCTATAATTCACCCCTCCACTTT. This translates into CASSQFTGSSYNSPLHF.

The chain recombines TRBV5-4 with TRBJ2-3, with D perhaps matching TRBD1 (6 bases). V lost 3 bases and J 0 bases, leaving 14 bases between the germline ends. CDR3 length: 16 amino acids. Germline assignment: CDR1 SGHNT and CDR2 YYREEE (reference sequence). The CDR3 DNA follows: TGTGCCAGCAGCTCACCCGGCAGGGGTAGCACAGATACGCAGTATTTT. It codes for CASSSPGRGSTDTQYF.

The chain employs TRBV30 and TRBJ2-2; D perhaps matches TRBD2 (5 bases). V was shortened by 0 bases and J by 3 bases, with 14 bases between the two germline ends. In germline, CDR1 is GTSNPN, CDR2 SVGIG (reference sequence). The CDR3 runs 16 residues. The CDR3 region has the DNA TGTGCCTGGAGTGTTAGAGGGAATCGATACACCGGGGAGCTGTTTTTT. It specifies CAWSVRGNRYTGELFF.

The chain links TRBV5-6 to TRBJ2-4; D possibly corresponds to TRBD2 (5 bases). The CDR3 sequence is 16 residues long. V was pared by 5 bases and J by 4 bases, with 19 bases between. CDR1 is SGHDT, CDR2 YYEEEE, per germline. CDR3 nucleotide sequence: TGTGCCAGCAGTTCCGGCGGGCGGGTACGAAAAAACATTCAGTACTTC. Amino acid sequence: CASSSGGRVRKNIQYF.

The rearrangement joins TRBV5-1 to TRBJ1-5, with D possibly TRBD1 on 6 matching bases. V gave up 0 bases and J gave up 2 bases, with 15 bases separating them. This CDR3 is 17 amino acids long. CDR1 and CDR2 from the germline V gene are SGHRS and YFSETQ. In DNA, the CDR3 is TGCGCCAGCAGCTTGGGTGCAGGGGCTTTGGGCAATCAGCCCCAGCATTTT. It yields the protein CASSLGAGALGNQPQHF.

The count of this clone is one. The chain joins TRBV27 to TRBJ2-2, with 7 bases fitting TRBD1. V lost 7 bases and J lost 5; bases outside the gene matches: 7. The CDR3 has 14 residues. The germline V gene encodes CDR1 MNHEY and CDR2 SMNVEV (reference sequence). CDR3 region: CASTLGGRTGELFF. The CDR3 DNA reads TGTGCCAGCACGCTAGGGGGCCGAACCGGGGAGCTGTTTTTT.

The chain uses TRBV2 and TRBJ2-1; 8 positions match TRBD2. Trimming at V came to 4 bases and at J to 0 bases, leaving 8 bases not matched to a gene. The length of the CDR3 is 17 residues. Germline V gene lookup returns CDR1 SNHLY and CDR2 FYNNEI. CDR3 in DNA: TGTGCCAGCAGTGGAGACGAGCGGGGGAGCTCCTACAATGAGCAGTTCTTC. Its protein is CASSGDERGSSYNEQFF.

The V call is TRBV10-3, the J call TRBJ2-7; 7 bases agree with TRBD1. CDR1 is ENHRY, CDR2 SYGVKD, per germline. J was trimmed by 6 bases and V by 6 bases; bases with no gene match: 2. The CDR3 runs 11 residues. CDR3 DNA: TGTGCCATCAGCCGGGACAGCGAGCAGTACTTC. It translates to CAISRDSEQYF.

The CDR3 reads CASSPDRIYNEQFF. The CDR3 nucleotides read TGTGCCAGCAGCCCGGACAGAATATACAATGAGCAGTTCTTC. V is TRBV7-2 and J is TRBJ2-1, with D possibly being TRBD1 (6 bases). The V gene lost 5 bases and the J gene lost 4 bases, with 12 bases spanning the gap. Per germline, CDR1 SGHTA and CDR2 FQGNSA. The CDR3 spans 14 residues. Using reference TRBV7-2 and TRBJ2-1 for the parts outside the CDR3, the full variable domain is GAGVSQSPSNKVTEKGKDVELRCDPISGHTALYWYRQSLGQGLEFLIYFQGNSAPDKSGLPSDRFSAERTGGSVSTLTIQRTQQEDSAVYLCASSPDRIYNEQFFGPGTRLTVL.

The gene calls are TRBV4-3 and TRBJ2-2; 10 positions agree with TRBD2. CDR1 and CDR2 from the germline V gene are LGHNA and YSLEER. This CDR3 contains 16 residues. Germline trimming cut 1 base from V and 7 bases from J; bases unmatched to any gene: 6. CDR3 protein: CASSQVLAGFGGELFF. Written as DNA, the CDR3 is TGCGCCAGCAGCCAAGTACTAGCGGGGTTTGGCGGGGAGCTGTTTTTT.

The chain employs TRBV11-1 and TRBJ1-1; D gene ambiguous. The CDR3 consists of 13 residues. V was cut by 5 bases and J by 3 bases, with 10 bases left in between. The germline CDR1 and CDR2 sequences are SGHAT and FQDESV (reference sequence). This CDR3 is CASSILPDTEAFF. As DNA, the CDR3 is TGTGCCAGCAGCATTCTACCGGACACTGAAGCTTTCTTT. The full variable domain, its missing parts supplied by reference TRBV11-1 and TRBJ1-1, is EAEVAQSPRYKITEKSQAVAFWCDPISGHATLYWYRQILGQGPELLVQFQDESVVDDSQLPKDRFSAERLKGVDSTLKIQPAELGDSAMYLCASSILPDTEAFFGQGTRLTVV.

The rearrangement links TRBV5-4 to TRBJ1-1; 9 nucleotides match TRBD1. The CDR3 spans 12 residues. V lost 3 bases, J lost 8 bases, and 2 bases stayed unmatched. Germline-derived CDR1 and CDR2 are SGHNT and YYREEE (reference sequence). CDR3 protein: CASSYGTGEAFF. The DNA of the CDR3 is TGTGCCAGCAGCTATGGGACAGGGGAAGCTTTCTTT.

The rearrangement uses TRBV19 and TRBJ2-1, with 15 bases identical to TRBD2. This CDR3 has 17 amino acids. The trim removed 7 bases at V and 8 bases at J, leaving 12 bases unmatched. CDR1 and CDR2 from the germline V gene are LNHDA and SQIVND (reference sequence). Written as DNA, the CDR3 is TGTGCCAGTACCGCCGACGGACTAGCGGGGGGGCGGGATGAGCAGTTCTTC. Its protein product is CASTADGLAGGRDEQFF.

The chain joins TRBV5-4 to TRBJ2-5; the match to TRBD2 covers 8 bases. V lost 5 bases, J lost 5 bases, and 11 bases stayed unmatched. CDR3 length: 15 amino acids. Germline V gene sequence: CDR1 SGHNT, CDR2 YYREEE (reference sequence). The CDR3 reads CASSREGTKGETQYF. Written as DNA, the CDR3 is TGTGCCAGCAGTCGGGAGGGGACTAAGGGCGAGACCCAGTACTTC.

In DNA form, the CDR3 reads TGCAGCGACGGCCGGACTAGCGGGAGGGGGTTGGAGCAGTTCTTC. It specifies CSDGRTSGRGLEQFF. The gene calls are TRBV29-1 and TRBJ2-1; TRBD2 agrees at 15 bases. Trimming at V came to 7 bases and at J to 10 bases, leaving 11 bases not matched to a gene. The CDR3 is 15 residues long. Germline loops: CDR1 SQVTM, CDR2 ANQGSEA.

The chain couples TRBV11-2 to TRBJ1-1, with D possibly TRBD1 on 6 matching bases. Germline lookup yields CDR1 SGHAT and CDR2 FQNNGV. The CDR3 loop spans 14 amino acids. V was cut by 5 bases and J by 3 bases, with 13 bases left in between. CDR3 sequence (DNA): TGTGCCAGCAGCGGGGGGGGACACGACACTGAAGCTTTCTTT. Residues: CASSGGGHDTEAFF.

The chain is built from TRBV6-5 and TRBJ1-5; 8 bases are a match to TRBD1. CDR1 and CDR2 from the germline V gene are MNHEY and SVGAGI. Germline trimming cut 5 bases from V and 5 bases from J; bases unmatched to any gene: 8. This CDR3 has 15 amino acids. The chain's CDR3 is CASSRDRGRDQPQHF. The CDR3 bases are TGTGCCAGCAGTCGTGACAGGGGAAGGGATCAGCCCCAGCATTTT.